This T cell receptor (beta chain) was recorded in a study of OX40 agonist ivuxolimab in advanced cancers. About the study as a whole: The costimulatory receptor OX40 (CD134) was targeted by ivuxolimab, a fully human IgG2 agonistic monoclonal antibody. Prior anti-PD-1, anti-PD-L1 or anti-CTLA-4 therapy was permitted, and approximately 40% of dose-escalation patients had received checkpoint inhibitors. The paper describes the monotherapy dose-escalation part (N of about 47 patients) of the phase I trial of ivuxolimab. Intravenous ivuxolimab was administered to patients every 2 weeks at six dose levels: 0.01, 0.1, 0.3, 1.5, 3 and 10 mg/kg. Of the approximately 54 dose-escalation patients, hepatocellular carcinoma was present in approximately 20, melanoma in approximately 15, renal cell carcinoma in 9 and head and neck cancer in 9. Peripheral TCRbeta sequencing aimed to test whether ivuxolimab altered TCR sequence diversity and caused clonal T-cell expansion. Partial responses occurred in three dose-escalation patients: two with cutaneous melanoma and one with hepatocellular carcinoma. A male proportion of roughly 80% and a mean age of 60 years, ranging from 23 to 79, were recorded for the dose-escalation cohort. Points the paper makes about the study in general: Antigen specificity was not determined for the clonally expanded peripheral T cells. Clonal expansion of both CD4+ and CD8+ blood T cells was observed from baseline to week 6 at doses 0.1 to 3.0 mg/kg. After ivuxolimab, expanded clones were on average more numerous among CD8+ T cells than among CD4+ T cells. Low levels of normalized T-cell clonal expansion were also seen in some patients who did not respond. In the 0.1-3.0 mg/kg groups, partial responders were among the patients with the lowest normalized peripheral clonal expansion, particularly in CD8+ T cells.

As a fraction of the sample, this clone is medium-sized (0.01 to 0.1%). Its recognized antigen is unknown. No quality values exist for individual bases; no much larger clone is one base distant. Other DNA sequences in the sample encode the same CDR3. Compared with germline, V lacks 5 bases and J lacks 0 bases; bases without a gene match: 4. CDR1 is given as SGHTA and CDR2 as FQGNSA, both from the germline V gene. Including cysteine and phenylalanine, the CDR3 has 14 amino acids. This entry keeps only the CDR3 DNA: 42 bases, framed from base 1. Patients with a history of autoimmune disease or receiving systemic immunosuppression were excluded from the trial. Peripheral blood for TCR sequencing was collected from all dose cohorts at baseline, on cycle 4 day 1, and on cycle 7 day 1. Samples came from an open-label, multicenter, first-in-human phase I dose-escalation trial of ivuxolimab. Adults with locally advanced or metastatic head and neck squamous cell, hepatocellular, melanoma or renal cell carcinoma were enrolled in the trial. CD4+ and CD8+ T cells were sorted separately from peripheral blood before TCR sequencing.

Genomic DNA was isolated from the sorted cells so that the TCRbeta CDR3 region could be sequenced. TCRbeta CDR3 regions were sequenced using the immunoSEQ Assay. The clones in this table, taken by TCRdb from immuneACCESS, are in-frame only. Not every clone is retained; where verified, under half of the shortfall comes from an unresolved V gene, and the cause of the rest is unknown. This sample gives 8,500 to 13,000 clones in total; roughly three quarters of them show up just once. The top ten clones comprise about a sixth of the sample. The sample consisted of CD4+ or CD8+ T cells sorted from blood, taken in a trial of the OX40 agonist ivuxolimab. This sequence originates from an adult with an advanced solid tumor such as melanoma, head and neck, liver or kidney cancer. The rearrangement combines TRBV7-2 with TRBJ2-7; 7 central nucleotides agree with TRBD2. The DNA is TGTGCCAGCAGCCCCTGGACTAGCTCCTACGAGCAGTACTTC. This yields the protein CASSPWTSSYEQYF.